These 24 T cell receptor beta chains were sequenced from one sample in a study of blood T cell repertoires in COVID-19. Assay: immunoSEQ multiplex PCR; the TCRdb copy retains only in-frame clones and omits some. The sample holds 95,000 to 150,000 clones; over 75% are singletons and the top ten take 3.5% to 5.5%. Sequenced material: peripheral blood. These receptors were taken from a woman aged 70-85 years with acute or convalescent COVID-19.

Worth noting for this clone: Germline and junction disagree at one end, which may indicate a read error. The V gene is TRBV18, the J gene TRBJ1-2, with D uncertain. This CDR3 contains 15 residues. Germline lookup yields CDR1 KGHSH and CDR2 LQKENI. The CDR3 sequence: CASSPSALVTDGYTF. CDR3 sequence (DNA): TGTGCCAGTTCACCAAGCGCGTTAGTGACCGATGGCTACACCTTC.

This clone was picked up a small number of times. The chain joins TRBV7-9 to TRBJ1-4; TRBD1 matches 8 bases. V shed 5 bases and J 0 bases; nucleotides not matched to a gene: 11. Germline V gene sequence: CDR1 SEHNR, CDR2 FQNEAQ (reference sequence). The CDR3 loop spans 18 amino acids. CDR3 sequence (DNA): TGTGCCAGCAGCGTGCGGACAGGGTCCTTGGCAACTAATGAAAAACTGTTTTTT. This gives the protein CASSVRTGSLATNEKLFF. Full variable domain (outside the CDR3, taken from reference TRBV7-9 and TRBJ1-4): DTGVSQNPRHKITKRGQNVTFRCDPISEHNRLYWYRQTLGQGPEFLTYFQNEAQLEKSRLLSDRFSAERPKGSFSTLEIQRTEQGDSAMYLCASSVRTGSLATNEKLFFGSGTQLSVL.

The V call is TRBV7-9, the J call TRBJ2-3; TRBD2 agrees at 9 bases. The CDR3 consists of 16 residues. V dropped 5 bases and J dropped 5; count of bases not matched to a gene: 11. CDR1 and CDR2 from the germline V gene are SEHNR and FQNEAQ (reference sequence). CDR3 coding DNA: TGTGCCAGCAGCCGGTTGACGGGACTAGCAAAAGATACGCAGTATTTT. Protein sequence: CASSRLTGLAKDTQYF. Complete variable domain (other parts from reference TRBV7-9 and TRBJ2-3): DTGVSQNPRHKITKRGQNVTFRCDPISEHNRLYWYRQTLGQGPEFLTYFQNEAQLEKSRLLSDRFSAERPKGSFSTLEIQRTEQGDSAMYLCASSRLTGLAKDTQYFGPGTRLTVL.

The chain links TRBV19 to TRBJ1-1; 12 positions agree with TRBD1. From germline, CDR1 is LNHDA and CDR2 SQIVND (reference sequence). With 4 bases clipped from V and 1 base from J, the junction kept 7 bases outside the gene matches. The CDR3 sequence is 17 residues long. CDR3 in amino acids: CASSKPGQGARNTEAFF. The CDR3, as DNA: TGTGCCAGTAGTAAGCCGGGACAGGGGGCCCGGAACACTGAAGCTTTCTTT.

This clone showed up just a few times. This chain connects TRBV2 to TRBJ1-2, with TRBD1 as a possible D gene (6 bases). Trimming removed 3 bases at V and 2 bases at J, with 10 bases between. Germline V gives CDR1 SNHLY, CDR2 FYNNEI. The CDR3 runs 14 residues. CDR3 nucleotides: TGTGCCAGCAGTGACGGGCAGGGGAACTATGGCTACACCTTC. This encodes CASSDGQGNYGYTF.

V is TRBV5-5 and J is TRBJ2-6, with TRBD1 matching over 9 bases. From germline, CDR1 is SGHKS and CDR2 YYEKEE (reference sequence). The CDR3 is made up of 17 amino acids. V shed 3 bases, J shed 0 bases, and the junction held 4 bases outside the gene matches. CDR3: CASSSGQGGSGANVLTF. CDR3 nucleotides: TGTGCCAGCAGCTCGGGACAGGGCGGCTCTGGGGCCAACGTCCTGACTTTC.

The chain joins TRBV5-4 to TRBJ2-1; TRBD2 aligns across 8 bases. The ends lost 0 bases at V and 4 bases at J; junction bases unmatched: 3. The CDR3 has 15 amino acids. The germline CDR1 and CDR2 sequences are SGHNT and YYREEE (reference sequence). The CDR3 nucleotides are TGTGCCAGCAGCTTGGCGGGGGGGAATTACAATGAGCAGTTCTTC. It encodes CASSLAGGNYNEQFF.

This sequence joins TRBV19 and TRBJ1-2; possibly TRBD1 for D (6 bases). V was trimmed by 4 bases and J by 2 bases, leaving 14 bases between them. This CDR3 spans 15 amino acids. Germline V lookup: CDR1 LNHDA, CDR2 SQIVND (reference sequence). Here the CDR3 DNA reads TGTGCCAGTAGTAGACAGGATTTTTCGAACTATGGCTACACCTTC. Translated: CASSRQDFSNYGYTF.

This sequence joins TRBV5-5 and TRBJ2-1, with TRBD1 matching 10 bases. The V segment lost 0 bases and the J segment 0 bases; nucleotides outside the gene matches: 3. Per the germline V gene, CDR1 is SGHKS and CDR2 is YYEKEE (reference sequence). The CDR3 length is 17 residues. The CDR3 reads CASSLEGQGSSYNEQFF. The CDR3 DNA is TGTGCCAGCAGCTTGGAGGGACAGGGGAGCTCCTACAATGAGCAGTTCTTC.

The chain employs TRBV7-2 and TRBJ2-5; TRBD1 aligns across 10 bases. The CDR3 spans 15 residues. Germline lookup yields CDR1 SGHTA and CDR2 FQGNSA. After removal of 5 bases from V and 9 bases from J, the junction contained 12 bases not matched to a gene. The CDR3 nucleotides are TGTGCCAGCAGCCCGCCCCCCGGGACAGGGGACTCCCAGTACTTC. Residues: CASSPPPGTGDSQYF.

The chain couples TRBV2 to TRBJ1-6, with D maybe TRBD1 (5 bases). The V gene's germline CDR1 is SNHLY and CDR2 FYNNEI. With 2 bases removed from V and 9 bases from J, the gap between germline ends came to 14 bases. The CDR3 is 15 residues long. The CDR3 bases are TGTGCCAGCAGTGAATTGGCGACCGGGGGTTCACCCCTCCACTTT. Translating gives CASSELATGGSPLHF.

V gene TRBV19 combines with J gene TRBJ2-5, with D possibly TRBD1 on 7 matching bases. V gave up 10 bases and J gave up 2 bases, with 20 bases separating them. CDR3 length: 15 amino acids. CDR1 and CDR2 from the germline V gene are LNHDA and SQIVND (reference sequence). The CDR3 coding sequence is TGTGCCACGCAGAGCTCAGGGGGGATTCAAGAGACCCAGTACTTC. It yields the protein CATQSSGGIQETQYF.

The V gene is TRBV7-9, the J gene TRBJ2-2, with 8 bases lining up with TRBD1. The CDR3 loop spans 15 amino acids. Trimming removed 3 bases from V and 5 bases from J; junction bases left unmatched: 5. CDR1 is SEHNR and CDR2 is FQNEAQ in the germline V gene (reference sequence). The CDR3 coding sequence is TGTGCCAGCAGCTTGCAGGGGGCGCGGACCGGGGAGCTGTTTTTT. Translated: CASSLQGARTGELFF.

The J gene is TRBJ1-2, the V gene TRBV19; a weak D match, TRBD1 (5 bases). Germline V gene sequence: CDR1 LNHDA, CDR2 SQIVND (reference sequence). CDR3 length equals 14 residues. V gave up 6 bases and J gave up 1 base, with 12 bases separating them. The CDR3 nucleotides are TGTGCCAGTAGCCGACAGAGCGTTAACTATGGCTACACCTTC. Its translation: CASSRQSVNYGYTF.

The V gene is TRBV4-1, the J gene TRBJ2-7; 7 positions agree with TRBD1. CDR1 and CDR2 from the germline V gene are MGHRA and YSYEKL. This CDR3 is 15 amino acids long. The V gene end was trimmed by 1 base and the J gene end by 2 bases; junction bases not matched to a gene: 5. CDR3 bases: TGCGCCAGCAGCCAAGGTCGGGACAGAGCCTACGAGCAGTACTTC. Its protein product is CASSQGRDRAYEQYF.

The CDR3 spells CSVGGEPETQYF. CDR3 sequence (DNA): TGCAGCGTTGGGGGGGAGCCAGAGACCCAGTACTTC. The V and J genes are TRBV29-1 and TRBJ2-5; D perhaps matches TRBD2 (6 bases). The V gene lost 4 bases and the J gene lost 4 bases, with 10 bases spanning the gap. CDR3 length: 12 residues. CDR1 and CDR2 from the germline V gene are SQVTM and ANQGSEA. The full variable domain, rest sourced from reference TRBV29-1 and TRBJ2-5, is SAVISQKPSRDICQRGTSLTIQCQVDSQVTMMFWYRQQPGQSLTLIATANQGSEATYESGFVIDKFPISRPNLTFSTLTVSNMSPEDSSIYLCSVGGEPETQYFGPGTRLLVL.

V gene TRBV27 combines with J gene TRBJ1-2; weak D call: TRBD1 (6 bases). This CDR3 comprises 16 residues. Trimming cost V 4 bases and J 4 bases, with 19 bases left between them. In germline, CDR1 is MNHEY, CDR2 SMNVEV (reference sequence). This CDR3 reads CASSSNSGVLGYGYTF. The CDR3 DNA reads as TGTGCCAGCAGTTCGAACTCAGGGGTACTTGGCTATGGCTACACCTTC.

The CDR3 here is CATSTLGIGGADTIYF. The CDR3 DNA follows: TGTGCCACCAGTACCCTGGGAATAGGGGGTGCGGACACCATATATTTT. The chain uses TRBV24-1 and TRBJ1-3; D might be TRBD1 (6 bases). The CDR3 is 16 amino acids. V was clipped by 6 bases and J by 8 bases, with 22 bases between them. CDR1 and CDR2 (germline): KGHDR, SFDVKD.

This clone was counted many times. V usage is TRBV3-1 (or the pseudogene TRBV3-2) and J usage is TRBJ2-3; maybe TRBD2 (5 bases). The CDR3 is made up of 13 amino acids. Germline values: CDR1 LGHDT, CDR2 YNNKEL (reference sequence). Trimming took off 1 base at V and 6 bases at J, with 8 bases between the two ends. The CDR3 sequence: CASSQVRGDTQYF. In nucleotides, the CDR3 is TGTGCCAGCAGCCAAGTTCGGGGTGATACGCAGTATTTT.

The V gene is TRBV20-1, the J gene TRBJ2-7; TRBD1 might be the D (5 bases). Trimming removed 3 bases at V and 9 bases at J, with 12 bases between. This CDR3 has 11 residues. Per germline, CDR1 DFQATT and CDR2 SNEGSKA (reference sequence). The CDR3 spells CSASSSRGQYF. In nucleotides, the CDR3 is TGCAGTGCTAGTTCTTCAAGGGGGCAGTACTTC.

The chain employs TRBV7-9 and TRBJ1-1; D call uncertain. V was clipped by 5 bases and J by 4 bases, with 11 bases between them. Germline CDR1 is SEHNR and CDR2 is FQNEAQ (reference sequence). The CDR3 extends over 13 amino acids. The CDR3 DNA is TGTGCCAGCAGCGTTGAACAGATCACTGAAGCTTTCTTT. It codes for CASSVEQITEAFF.

This clone was counted only a few times. This chain links TRBV7-9 with TRBJ2-2; TRBD2 aligns across 8 bases. The CDR3 totals 14 residues. V shed 5 bases and J 6 bases; nucleotides not matched to a gene: 5. Looked up from germline, CDR1 is SEHNR and CDR2 is FQNEAQ (reference sequence). Here the CDR3 reads CASSPGGAAGELFF. DNA of the CDR3: TGTGCCAGCAGCCCCGGGGGGGCGGCCGGGGAGCTGTTTTTT.

This chain uses TRBV2 with TRBJ1-1; 7 nucleotides line up with TRBD1. There are 14 residues in the CDR3. CDR1 is SNHLY and CDR2 is FYNNEI in the germline V gene. V trimming: 6 bases; J trimming: 0 bases; junction bases outside the gene matches: 4. The CDR3 DNA sequence: TGTGCCAGCAGGACAGGGTTTGTGAACACTGAAGCTTTCTTT. Its translation is CASRTGFVNTEAFF.

This clone was seen just once. The chain recombines TRBV19 with TRBJ2-5; D is unclear. The CDR3 loop spans 17 amino acids. CDR1 is LNHDA, CDR2 SQIVND, per germline (reference sequence). V was shortened by 4 bases and J by 4 bases, with 22 bases between the two germline ends. CDR3 nucleotide sequence: TGTGCCAGTAGTAGTCGGGTTTGGCCTGTAAAGGTAGAGACCCAGTACTTC. It specifies CASSSRVWPVKVETQYF.